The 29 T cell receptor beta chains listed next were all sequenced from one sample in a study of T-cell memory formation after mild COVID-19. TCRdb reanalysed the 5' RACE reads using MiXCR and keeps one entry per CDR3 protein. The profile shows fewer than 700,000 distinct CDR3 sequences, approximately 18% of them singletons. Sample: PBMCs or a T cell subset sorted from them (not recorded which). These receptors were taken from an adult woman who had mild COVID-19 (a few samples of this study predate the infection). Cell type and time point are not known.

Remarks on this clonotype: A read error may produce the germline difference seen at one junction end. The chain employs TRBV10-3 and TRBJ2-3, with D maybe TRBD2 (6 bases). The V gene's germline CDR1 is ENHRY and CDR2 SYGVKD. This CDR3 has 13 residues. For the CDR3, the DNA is TGTGCCATCCTTGGCACTAGCAAAGATACGCAGTATTTT. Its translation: CAILGTSKDTQYF.

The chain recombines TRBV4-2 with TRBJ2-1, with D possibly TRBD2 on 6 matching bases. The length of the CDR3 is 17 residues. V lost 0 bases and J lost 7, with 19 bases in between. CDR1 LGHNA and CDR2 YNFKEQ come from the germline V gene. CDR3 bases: TGTGCCAGCAGCCAAGATTCTGTGTCTAGCGTACCAAATGAGCAGTTCTTC. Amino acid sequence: CASSQDSVSSVPNEQFF.

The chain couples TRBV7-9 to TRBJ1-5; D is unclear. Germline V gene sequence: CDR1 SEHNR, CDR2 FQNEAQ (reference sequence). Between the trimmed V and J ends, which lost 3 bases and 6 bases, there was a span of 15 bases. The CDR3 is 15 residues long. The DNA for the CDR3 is TGTGCCAGCAGCTTGGGCCCAGGCGTCGGTCAGCCCCAGCATTTT. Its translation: CASSLGPGVGQPQHF.

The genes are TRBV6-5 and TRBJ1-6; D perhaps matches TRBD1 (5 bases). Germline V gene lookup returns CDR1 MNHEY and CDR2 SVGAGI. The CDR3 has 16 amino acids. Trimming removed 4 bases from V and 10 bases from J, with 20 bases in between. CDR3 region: CASSFLTGLGESPLHF. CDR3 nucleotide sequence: TGTGCCAGCAGTTTTTTAACGGGCCTGGGGGAATCACCCCTCCACTTT.

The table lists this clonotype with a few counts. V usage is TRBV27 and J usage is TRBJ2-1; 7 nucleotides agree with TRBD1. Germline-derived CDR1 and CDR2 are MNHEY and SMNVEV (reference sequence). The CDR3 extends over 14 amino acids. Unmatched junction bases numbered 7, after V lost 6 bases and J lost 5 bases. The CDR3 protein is CASRSWDRDNEQFF. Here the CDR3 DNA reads TGTGCCAGCAGGAGTTGGGACAGAGACAATGAGCAGTTCTTC.

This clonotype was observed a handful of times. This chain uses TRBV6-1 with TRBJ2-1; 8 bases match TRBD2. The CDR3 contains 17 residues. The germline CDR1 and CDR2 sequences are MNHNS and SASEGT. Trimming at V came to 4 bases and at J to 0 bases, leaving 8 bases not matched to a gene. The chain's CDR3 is CASSAATGGSSYNEQFF. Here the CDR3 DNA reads TGTGCCAGCAGTGCGGCCACGGGGGGGAGCTCCTACAATGAGCAGTTCTTC.

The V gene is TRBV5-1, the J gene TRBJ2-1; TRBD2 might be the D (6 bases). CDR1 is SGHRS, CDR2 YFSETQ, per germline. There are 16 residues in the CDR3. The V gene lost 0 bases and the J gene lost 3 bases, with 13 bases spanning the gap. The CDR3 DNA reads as TGCGCCAGCAGCTTGGTGTGGCGGGGCTACTACAATGAGCAGTTCTTC. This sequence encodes CASSLVWRGYYNEQFF.

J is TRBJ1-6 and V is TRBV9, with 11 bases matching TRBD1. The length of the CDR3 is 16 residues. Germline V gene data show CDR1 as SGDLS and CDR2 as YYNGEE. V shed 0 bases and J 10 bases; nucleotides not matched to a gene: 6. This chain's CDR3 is CASSVGGTGGKSPLHF. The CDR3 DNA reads TGTGCCAGCAGCGTAGGAGGGACAGGGGGGAAATCACCCCTCCACTTT.

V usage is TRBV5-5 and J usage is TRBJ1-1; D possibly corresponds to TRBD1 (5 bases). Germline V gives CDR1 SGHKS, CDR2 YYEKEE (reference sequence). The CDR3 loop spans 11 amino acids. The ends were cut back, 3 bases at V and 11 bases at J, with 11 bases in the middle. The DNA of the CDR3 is TGTGCCAGCAGCTCCAGGGTACTCGCTTTCTTT. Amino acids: CASSSRVLAFF.

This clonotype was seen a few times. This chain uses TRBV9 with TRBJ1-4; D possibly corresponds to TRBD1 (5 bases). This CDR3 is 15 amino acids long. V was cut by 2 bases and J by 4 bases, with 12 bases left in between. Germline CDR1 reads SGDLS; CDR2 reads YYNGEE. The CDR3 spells CASSVGEQVNEKLFF. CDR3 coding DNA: TGTGCCAGCAGCGTCGGTGAACAGGTTAATGAAAAACTGTTTTTT.

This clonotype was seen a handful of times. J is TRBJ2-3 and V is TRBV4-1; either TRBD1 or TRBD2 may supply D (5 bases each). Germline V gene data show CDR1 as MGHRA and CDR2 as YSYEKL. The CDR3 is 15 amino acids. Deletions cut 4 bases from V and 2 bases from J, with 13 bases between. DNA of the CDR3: TGCGCCAGCAGCCTCTCGGGACCGGTCACAGATACGCAGTATTTT. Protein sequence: CASSLSGPVTDTQYF.

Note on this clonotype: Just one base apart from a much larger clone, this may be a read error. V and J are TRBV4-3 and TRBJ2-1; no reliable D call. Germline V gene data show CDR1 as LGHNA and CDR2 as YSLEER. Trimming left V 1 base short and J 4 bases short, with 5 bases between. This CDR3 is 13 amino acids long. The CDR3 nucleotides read TGCGCCAGCAGCCAAGCACAGTACAATGAGCAGTTCTTC. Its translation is CASSQAQYNEQFF.

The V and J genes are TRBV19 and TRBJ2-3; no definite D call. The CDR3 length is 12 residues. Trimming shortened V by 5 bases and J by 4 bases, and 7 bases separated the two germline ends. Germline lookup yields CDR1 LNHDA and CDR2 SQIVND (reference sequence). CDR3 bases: TGTGCCAGTAGTGCTCAAGCAGATACGCAGTATTTT. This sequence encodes CASSAQADTQYF. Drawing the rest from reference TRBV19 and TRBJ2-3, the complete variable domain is DGGITQSPKYLFRKEGQNVTLSCEQNLNHDAMYWYRQDPGQGLRLIYYSQIVNDFQKGDIAEGYSVSREKKESFPLTVTSAQKNPTAFYLCASSAQADTQYFGPGTRLTVL.

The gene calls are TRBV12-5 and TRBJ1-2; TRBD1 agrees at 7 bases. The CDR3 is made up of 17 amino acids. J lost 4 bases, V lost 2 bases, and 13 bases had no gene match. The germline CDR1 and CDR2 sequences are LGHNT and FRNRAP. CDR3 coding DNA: TGTGCTAGTGGTTTGCCAGGGGGTCAGGGGAGGTTCTATGGCTACACCTTC. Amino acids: CASGLPGGQGRFYGYTF.

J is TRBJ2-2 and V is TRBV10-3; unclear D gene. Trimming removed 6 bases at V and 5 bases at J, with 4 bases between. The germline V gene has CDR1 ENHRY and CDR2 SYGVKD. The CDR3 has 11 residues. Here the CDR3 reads CAIRGTGELFF. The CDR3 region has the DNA TGTGCCATCAGAGGTACCGGGGAGCTGTTTTTT.

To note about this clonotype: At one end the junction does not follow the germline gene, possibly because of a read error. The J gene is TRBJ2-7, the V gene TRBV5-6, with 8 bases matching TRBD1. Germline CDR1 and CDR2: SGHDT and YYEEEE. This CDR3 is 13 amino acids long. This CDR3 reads CASSLDRAGGQYF. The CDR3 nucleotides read TGTGCCAGCAGTTTGGACAGGGCCGGGGGGCAGTACTTC. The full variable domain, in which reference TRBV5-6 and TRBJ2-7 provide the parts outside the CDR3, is DAGVTQSPTHLIKTRGQQVTLRCSPKSGHDTVSWYQQALGQGPQFIFQYYEEEERQRGNFPDRFSGHQFPNYSSELNVNALLLGDSALYLCASSLDRAGGQYFGPGTRLTVT.

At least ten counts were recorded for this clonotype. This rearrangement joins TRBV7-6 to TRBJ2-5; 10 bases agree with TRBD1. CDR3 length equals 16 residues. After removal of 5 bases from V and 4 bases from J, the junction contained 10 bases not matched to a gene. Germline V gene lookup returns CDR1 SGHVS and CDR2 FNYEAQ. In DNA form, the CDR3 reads TGTGCCAGCAGCGGTGGGACAGGGGAGATTGGAGAGACCCAGTACTTC. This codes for CASSGGTGEIGETQYF.

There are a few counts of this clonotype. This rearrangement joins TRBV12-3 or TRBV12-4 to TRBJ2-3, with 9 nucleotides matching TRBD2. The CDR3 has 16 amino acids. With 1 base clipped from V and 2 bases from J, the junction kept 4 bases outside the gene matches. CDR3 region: CASSLGLAVFTDTQYF. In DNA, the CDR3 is TGTGCCAGCAGTTTAGGACTAGCGGTTTTCACAGATACGCAGTATTTT.

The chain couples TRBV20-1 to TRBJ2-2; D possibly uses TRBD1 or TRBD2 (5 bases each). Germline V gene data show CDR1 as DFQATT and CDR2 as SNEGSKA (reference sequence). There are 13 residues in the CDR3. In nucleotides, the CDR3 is TGCAGCGCCCGGGACGCGAACACCGGGGAGCTGTTTTTT. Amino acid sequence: CSARDANTGELFF.

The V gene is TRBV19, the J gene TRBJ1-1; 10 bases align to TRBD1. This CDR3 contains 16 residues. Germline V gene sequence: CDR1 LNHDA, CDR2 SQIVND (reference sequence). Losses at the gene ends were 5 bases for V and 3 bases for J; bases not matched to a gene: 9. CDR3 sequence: CASSPHIGTGDTEAFF. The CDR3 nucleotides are TGTGCCAGTAGTCCGCACATCGGGACAGGGGACACTGAAGCTTTCTTT.

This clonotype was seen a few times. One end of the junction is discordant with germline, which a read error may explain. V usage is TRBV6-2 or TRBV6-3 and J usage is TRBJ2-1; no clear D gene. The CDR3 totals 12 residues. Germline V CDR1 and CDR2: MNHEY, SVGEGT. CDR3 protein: CASSSTLRSKVF. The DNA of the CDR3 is TGTGCCAGCAGTTCTACTCTTCGGTCCAAGGTCTTC.

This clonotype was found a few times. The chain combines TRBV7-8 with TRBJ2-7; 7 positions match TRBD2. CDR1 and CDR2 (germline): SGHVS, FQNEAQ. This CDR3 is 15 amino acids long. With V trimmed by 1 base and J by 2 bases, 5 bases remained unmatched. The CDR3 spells CASSLETSVTYEQYF. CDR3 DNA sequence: TGTGCCAGCAGCTTAGAAACTAGCGTCACCTACGAGCAGTACTTC.

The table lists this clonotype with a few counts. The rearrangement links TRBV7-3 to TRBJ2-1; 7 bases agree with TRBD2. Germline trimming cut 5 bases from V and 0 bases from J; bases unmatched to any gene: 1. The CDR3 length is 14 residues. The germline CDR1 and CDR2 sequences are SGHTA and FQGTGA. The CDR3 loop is CASSREASYNEQFF. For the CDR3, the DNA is TGTGCCAGCAGCCGGGAGGCCTCCTACAATGAGCAGTTCTTC.

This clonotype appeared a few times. CDR3 sequence: CASSPQGTLYNEQFF. CDR3 DNA sequence: TGTGCCAGCTCCCCGCAGGGGACCCTTTACAATGAGCAGTTCTTC. J is TRBJ2-1 and V is TRBV18; TRBD1 might be the D (6 bases). Germline CDR1 is KGHSH and CDR2 is LQKENI. The germline V and J ends were trimmed by 6 bases and 4 bases, with 16 bases remaining between them. The CDR3 covers 15 residues.

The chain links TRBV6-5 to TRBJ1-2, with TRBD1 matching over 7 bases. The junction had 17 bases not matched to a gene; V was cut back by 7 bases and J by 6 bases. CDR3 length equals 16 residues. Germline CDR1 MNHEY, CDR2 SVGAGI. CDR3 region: CASTPGWTQGPHGYTF. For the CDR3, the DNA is TGTGCCAGCACCCCGGGGTGGACACAGGGGCCCCATGGCTACACCTTC.

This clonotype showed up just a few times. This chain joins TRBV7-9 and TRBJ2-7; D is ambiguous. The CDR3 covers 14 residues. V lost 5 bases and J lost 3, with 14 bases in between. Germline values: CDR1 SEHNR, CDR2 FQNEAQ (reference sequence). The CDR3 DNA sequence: TGTGCCAGCAGCCCGCCGGGCAGTCACTACGAGCAGTACTTC. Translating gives CASSPPGSHYEQYF.

The CDR3 nucleotides are TGCAGTGCTAGACAGGAGGCGTGGAATTCACCCCTCCACTTT. Translating gives CSARQEAWNSPLHF. V is TRBV20-1 and J is TRBJ1-6; D is undetermined. CDR3 size: 14 residues. From germline, CDR1 is DFQATT and CDR2 SNEGSKA (reference sequence). The ends were cut back, 2 bases at V and 7 bases at J, with 12 bases in the middle.

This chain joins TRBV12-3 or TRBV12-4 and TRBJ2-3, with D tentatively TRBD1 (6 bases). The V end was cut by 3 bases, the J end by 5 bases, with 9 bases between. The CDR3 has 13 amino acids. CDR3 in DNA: TGTGCCAGCAGTTTTGCAGGGGTAGATACGCAGTATTTT. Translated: CASSFAGVDTQYF.

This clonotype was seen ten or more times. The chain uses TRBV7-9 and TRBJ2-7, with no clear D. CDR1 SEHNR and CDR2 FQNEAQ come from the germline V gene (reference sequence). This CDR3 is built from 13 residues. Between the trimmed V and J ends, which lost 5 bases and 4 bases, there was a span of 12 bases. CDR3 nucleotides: TGTGCCAGCAGCCTAAACTCGATTTACGAGCAGTACTTC. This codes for CASSLNSIYEQYF.